This TCR beta chain appears in the sequencing data of a study of T cells after yellow fever vaccination. General study results and limits: Reappearance after the booster was observed for most primary-vaccination clones (96% CD4, about 91% CD8). FACS-sorted repertoires could harbor abundant contaminating bulk-population clonotypes.

This clonotype was detected many times. Its antigen is still unknown. TCRdb re-derived calls from the 5' RACE reads in MiXCR, one entry per CDR3 protein. The sample has about 30,000 distinct CDR3 sequences; around 4.6% are singletons. The V and J ends lost 0 bases and 9 bases, in that order; junction bases with no gene match: 3. Germline CDR1 SGHDT, CDR2 YYEEEE. This CDR3 comprises 13 residues. Specimen: CD8+ T cells sorted from PBMCs, collected 10 days after the yellow fever booster vaccination. The chain has TRBV5-6 and TRBJ2-1, with 7 bases lining up with TRBD2. The sequence came from a man aged 25-40 years who received the YFV17D yellow fever vaccine. In nucleotides, the CDR3 is TGTGCCAGCAGCTTGGGGACTAGTGTTGAGCAGTTCTTC. Amino acid sequence: CASSLGTSVEQFF.